This section outlines one T cell receptor beta chain sequence together with its context. Its specificity is unknown. The sample belongs to a study of T cells in Graves' hyperthyroidism and ophthalmopathy. This CDR3 is 14 amino acids long. V dropped 5 bases and J dropped 4; count of bases not matched to a gene: 7. Germline V CDR1 and CDR2: MNHNS, SASEGT. The source material, RNA transcripts, was used to amplify TCR beta CDR3 regions. HTBI primers were used for first-round RT-PCR of the TCR CDR3. TCRdb independently ran MiXCR on the multiplex PCR reads; one entry per CDR3 protein. The data contain 600,000 to 850,000 distinct CDR3 sequences, roughly a sixth of them singletons. General observations from the study: In validation, the model predicted ophthalmopathy. These predictions came a median roughly 6.5 months before onset.

What was sequenced was blood. This clonotype was obtained from a woman aged 45 to 65 with Graves' hyperthyroidism that later progressed to Graves' ophthalmopathy. The chain has TRBV6-1 and TRBJ2-5, with 7 bases fitting TRBD2. This chain's CDR3 is CASSPLALAETQYF. The CDR3 bases are TGTGCCAGCAGTCCACTAGCGTTGGCAGAGACCCAGTACTTC.